The entry below gives a single T cell receptor (beta chain) sequence along with its context. Its specificity is unknown. It was CD45RO-negative cells, positively selected for CCR7, that made up naive CD8 cells, with terminally differentiated effector memory CD45RA+ cells excluded. The sample comes from a study of shared clonotypes between healthy human individuals. This CDR3 has 16 residues. The V and J ends lost 5 bases and 0 bases, in that order; junction bases with no gene match: 3. Germline loops: CDR1 SNHLY, CDR2 FYNNEI. The assay was immunoSEQ multiplex PCR, and TCRdb's table has in-frame clones only and misses some. The table records about 1,800,000 clones, about 95% of them present only once. Study conclusions and caveats: Sampling involved blood alone; tissue repertoires likely differ. The genetic and exposure-history diversity represented was limited by few donors. Sequencing depth was predicted to influence how clonotypes are shared among donors.

Sequences were obtained from naive CD8+ T cells sorted from blood. The chain uses TRBV2 and TRBJ2-1, with 11 bases fitting TRBD2. The TCR sequence derives from a man in his late teens or twenties in good health. This CDR3 is CASSPTSGSSYNEQFF. For the CDR3, the DNA is TGTGCCAGCAGTCCAACTAGCGGGAGCTCCTACAATGAGCAGTTCTTC. The complete variable domain, with remaining parts taken from reference TRBV2 and TRBJ2-1, reads EPEVTQTPSHQVTQMGQEVILRCVPISNHLYFYWYRQILGQKVEFLVSFYNNEISEKSEIFDDQFSVERPDGSNFTLKIRSTKLEDSAMYFCASSPTSGSSYNEQFFGPGTRLTVL.